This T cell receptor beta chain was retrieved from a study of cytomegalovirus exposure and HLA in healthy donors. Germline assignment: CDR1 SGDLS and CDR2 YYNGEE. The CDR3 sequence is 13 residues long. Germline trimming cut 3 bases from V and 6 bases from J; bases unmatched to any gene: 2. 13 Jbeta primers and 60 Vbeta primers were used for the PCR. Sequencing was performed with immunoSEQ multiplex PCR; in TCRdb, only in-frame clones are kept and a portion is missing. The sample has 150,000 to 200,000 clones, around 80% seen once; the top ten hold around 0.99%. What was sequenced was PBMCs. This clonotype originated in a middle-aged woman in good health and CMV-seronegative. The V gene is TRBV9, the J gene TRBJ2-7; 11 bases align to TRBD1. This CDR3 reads CASSADRGREQYF. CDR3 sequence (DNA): TGTGCCAGCAGCGCGGACAGGGGGCGCGAGCAGTACTTC.